This T cell receptor beta chain was documented in a study of blood T cell repertoires in COVID-19. The assay was immunoSEQ multiplex PCR, and TCRdb's table has in-frame clones only and misses some. The profile covers almost 90,000 clones, with 90% appearing a single time and about 6.7% taken by the ten largest. Germline CDR1 SGDLS, CDR2 YYNGEE. V lost 3 bases to trimming and J lost 5 bases; unmatched junction nucleotides: 3. The CDR3 runs 13 residues. This clone was picked up one time. The sequence came from a young man with COVID-19, enrolled during active disease. Sequences were obtained from peripheral blood. The rearrangement links TRBV9 to TRBJ2-7, with 9 bases identical to TRBD1. The CDR3 sequence: CASSETGGNEQYF. CDR3 DNA: TGTGCCAGCAGCGAGACAGGGGGGAACGAGCAGTACTTC.